The present T cell receptor beta chain was sequenced within a study of OX40 agonist ivuxolimab in advanced cancers. General observations from the study: CD8+ T cells showed, on average, more clonal expansion than CD4+ cells.

From germline, CDR1 is SGHTA and CDR2 FQGNSA. The J segment lost 4 bases and the V segment lost 4 bases, leaving 12 bases of the junction unmatched. CDR3 length equals 16 residues. As regards this clone: Antigen unknown.

Data came from immunoSEQ multiplex PCR; TCRdb stores just in-frame clones and leaves some out. The sample lists 25,000 to 35,000 clones; approximately 86% were seen once. This sequence originates from an adult with an advanced solid tumor such as melanoma, head and neck, liver or kidney cancer. Sample: CD4+ or CD8+ T cells sorted from blood, taken in a trial of the OX40 agonist ivuxolimab. The J gene is TRBJ2-7, the V gene TRBV7-2, with TRBD1 matching over 8 bases. CDR3 amino acids: CASSSSPARGRYEQYF. The CDR3 DNA is TGTGCCAGCAGCTCCTCTCCAGCCAGGGGGCGGTACGAGCAGTACTTC.